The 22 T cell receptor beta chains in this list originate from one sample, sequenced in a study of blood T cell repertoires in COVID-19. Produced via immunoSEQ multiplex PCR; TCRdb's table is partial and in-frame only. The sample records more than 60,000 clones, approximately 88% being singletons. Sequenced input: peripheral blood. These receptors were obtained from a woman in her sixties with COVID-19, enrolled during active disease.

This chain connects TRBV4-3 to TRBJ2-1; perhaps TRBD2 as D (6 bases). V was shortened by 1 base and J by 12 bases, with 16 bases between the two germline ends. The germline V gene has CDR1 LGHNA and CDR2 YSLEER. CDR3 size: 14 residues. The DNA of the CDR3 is TGCGCCAGCAGCCAAGGGGACCGGGGAGGAGGGCAGTTCTTC. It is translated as CASSQGDRGGGQFF.

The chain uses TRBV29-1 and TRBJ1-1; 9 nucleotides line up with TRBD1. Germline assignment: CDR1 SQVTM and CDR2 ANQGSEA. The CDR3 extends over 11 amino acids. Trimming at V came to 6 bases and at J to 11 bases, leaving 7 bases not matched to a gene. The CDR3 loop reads CSVPRTGVAFF. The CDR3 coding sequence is TGCAGCGTCCCCAGGACAGGGGTGGCTTTCTTT.

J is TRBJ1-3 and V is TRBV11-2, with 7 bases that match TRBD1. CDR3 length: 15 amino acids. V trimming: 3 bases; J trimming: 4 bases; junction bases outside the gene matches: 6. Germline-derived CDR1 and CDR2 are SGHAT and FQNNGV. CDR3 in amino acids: CASSFQGGLGNTIYF. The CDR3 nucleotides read TGTGCCAGCAGCTTCCAGGGGGGCCTGGGAAACACCATATATTTT.

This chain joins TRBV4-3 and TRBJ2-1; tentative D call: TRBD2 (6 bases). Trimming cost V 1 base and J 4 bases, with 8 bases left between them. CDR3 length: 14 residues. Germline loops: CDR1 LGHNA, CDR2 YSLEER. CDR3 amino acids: CASSQVRGYNEQFF. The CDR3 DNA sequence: TGCGCCAGCAGCCAAGTGCGGGGTTACAATGAGCAGTTCTTC.

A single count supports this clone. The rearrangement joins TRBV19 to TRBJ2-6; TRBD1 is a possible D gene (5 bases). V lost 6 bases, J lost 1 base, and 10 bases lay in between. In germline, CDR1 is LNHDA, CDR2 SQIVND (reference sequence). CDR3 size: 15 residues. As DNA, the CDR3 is TGTGCCAGTAGGACAGAAAAATCTGGGGCCAACGTCCTGACTTTC. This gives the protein CASRTEKSGANVLTF.

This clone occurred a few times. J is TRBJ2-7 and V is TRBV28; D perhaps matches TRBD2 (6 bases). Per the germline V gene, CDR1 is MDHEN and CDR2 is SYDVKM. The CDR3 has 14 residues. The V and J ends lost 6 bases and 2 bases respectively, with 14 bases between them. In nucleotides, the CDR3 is TGTGCCAGCAGCCGGATAGCGGAAACCTACGAGCAGTACTTC. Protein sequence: CASSRIAETYEQYF.

The CDR3 loop is CASTTLGRGDSPLHF. The CDR3, as DNA: TGTGCCAGCACCACATTAGGGAGGGGTGATTCACCCCTCCACTTT. V and J are TRBV5-6 and TRBJ1-6; perhaps TRBD1 as D (5 bases). Germline CDR1 reads SGHDT; CDR2 reads YYEEEE. The V end was cut by 6 bases, the J end by 8 bases, with 18 bases between. The CDR3 contains 15 residues.

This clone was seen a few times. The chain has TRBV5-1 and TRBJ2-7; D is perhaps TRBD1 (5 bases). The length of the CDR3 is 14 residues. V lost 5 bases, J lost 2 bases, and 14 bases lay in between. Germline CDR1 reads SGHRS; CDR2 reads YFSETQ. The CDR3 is CASRGVPGPYEQYF. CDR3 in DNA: TGCGCCAGCAGAGGGGTCCCAGGGCCCTACGAGCAGTACTTC.

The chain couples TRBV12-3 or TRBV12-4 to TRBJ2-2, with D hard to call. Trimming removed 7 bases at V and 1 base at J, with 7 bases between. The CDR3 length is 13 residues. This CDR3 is CASTPVNTGELFF. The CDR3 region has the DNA TGTGCCAGCACCCCGGTGAACACCGGGGAGCTGTTTTTT.

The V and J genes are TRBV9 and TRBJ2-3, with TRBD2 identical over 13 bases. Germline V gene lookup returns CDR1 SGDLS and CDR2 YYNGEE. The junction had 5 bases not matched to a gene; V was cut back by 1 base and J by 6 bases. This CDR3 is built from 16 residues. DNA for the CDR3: TGTGCCAGCAGCGTAACTAGCGGGGGGGAGAGGGATACGCAGTATTTT. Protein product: CASSVTSGGERDTQYF.

DNA for the CDR3: TGTGCCAGCTCACAAGCGGGAGGGGACTACGAGCAGTACTTC. Translating it yields CASSQAGGDYEQYF. This chain uses TRBV18 with TRBJ2-7, with 10 bases matching TRBD2. This CDR3 has 14 residues. Germline CDR1 and CDR2: KGHSH and LQKENI. After removal of 4 bases from V and 3 bases from J, the junction contained 3 bases not matched to a gene.

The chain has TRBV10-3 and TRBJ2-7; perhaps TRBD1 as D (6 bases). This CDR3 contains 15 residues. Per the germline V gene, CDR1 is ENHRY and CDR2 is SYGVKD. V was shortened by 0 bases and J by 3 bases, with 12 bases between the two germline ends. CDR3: CAISESEQGRYEQYF. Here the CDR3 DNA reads TGTGCCATCAGTGAGTCGGAACAGGGCCGCTACGAGCAGTACTTC.

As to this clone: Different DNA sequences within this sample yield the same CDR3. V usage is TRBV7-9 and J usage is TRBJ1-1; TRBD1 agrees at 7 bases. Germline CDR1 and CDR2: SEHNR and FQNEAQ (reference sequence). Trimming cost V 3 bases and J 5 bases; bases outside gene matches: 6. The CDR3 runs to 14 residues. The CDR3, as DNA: TGTGCCAGCAGCTTTCAGGGGGTTGGGACTGAAGCTTTCTTT. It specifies CASSFQGVGTEAFF.

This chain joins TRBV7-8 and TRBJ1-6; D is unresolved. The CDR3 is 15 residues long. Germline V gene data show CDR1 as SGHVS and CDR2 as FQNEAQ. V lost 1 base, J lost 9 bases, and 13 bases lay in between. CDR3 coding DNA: TGTGCCAGCAGCTTAGTCCTTCTCGGTGGTTCACCCCTCCACTTT. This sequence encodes CASSLVLLGGSPLHF.

Written as DNA, the CDR3 is TGTGCCAGCAGAATGACAGGGGAGGGATATAATTCACCCCTCCACTTT. It specifies CASRMTGEGYNSPLHF. The chain uses TRBV25-1 and TRBJ1-6; 8 positions match TRBD1. CDR3 size: 16 residues. V lost 6 bases, J lost 4 bases, and 8 bases stayed unmatched. Germline CDR1 is MGHDK and CDR2 is SYGVNS.

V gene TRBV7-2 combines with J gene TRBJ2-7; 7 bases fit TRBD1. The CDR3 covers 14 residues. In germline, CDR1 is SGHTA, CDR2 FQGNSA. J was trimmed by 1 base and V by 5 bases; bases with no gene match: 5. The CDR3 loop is CASSPGQWSYEQYF. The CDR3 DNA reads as TGTGCCAGCAGCCCGGGACAGTGGTCCTACGAGCAGTACTTC.

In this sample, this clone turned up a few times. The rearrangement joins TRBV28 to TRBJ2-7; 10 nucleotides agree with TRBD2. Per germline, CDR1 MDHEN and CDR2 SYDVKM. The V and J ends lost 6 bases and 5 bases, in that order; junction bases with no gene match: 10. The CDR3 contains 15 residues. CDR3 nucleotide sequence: TGTGCCAGCAGCACTTCTAGCGGGAGTTCCCACGAGCAGTACTTC. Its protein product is CASSTSSGSSHEQYF.

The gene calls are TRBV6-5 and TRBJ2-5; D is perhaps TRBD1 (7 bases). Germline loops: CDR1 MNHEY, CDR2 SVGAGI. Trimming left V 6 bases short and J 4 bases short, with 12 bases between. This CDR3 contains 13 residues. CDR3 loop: CASRTGEVETQYF. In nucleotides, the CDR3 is TGTGCCAGCAGAACAGGGGAGGTAGAGACCCAGTACTTC.

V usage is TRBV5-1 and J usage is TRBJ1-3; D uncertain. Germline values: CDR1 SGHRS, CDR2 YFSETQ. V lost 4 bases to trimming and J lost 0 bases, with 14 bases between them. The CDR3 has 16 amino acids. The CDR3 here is CASSPMNSYSGNTIYF. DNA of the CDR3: TGCGCCAGCAGCCCTATGAATTCTTACTCTGGAAACACCATATATTTT. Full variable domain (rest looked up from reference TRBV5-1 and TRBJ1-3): KAGVTQTPRYLIKTRGQQVTLSCSPISGHRSVSWYQQTPGQGLQFLFEYFSETQRNKGNFPGRFSGRQFSNSRSEMNVSTLELGDSALYLCASSPMNSYSGNTIYFGEGSWLTVV.

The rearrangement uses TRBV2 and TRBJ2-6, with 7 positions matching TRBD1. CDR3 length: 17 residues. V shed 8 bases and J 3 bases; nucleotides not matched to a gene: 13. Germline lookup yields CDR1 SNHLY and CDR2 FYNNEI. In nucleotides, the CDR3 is TGTGCCAGCGGCCCCACGGGACAGAGCTTTGGGGCCAACGTCCTGACTTTC. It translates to CASGPTGQSFGANVLTF.

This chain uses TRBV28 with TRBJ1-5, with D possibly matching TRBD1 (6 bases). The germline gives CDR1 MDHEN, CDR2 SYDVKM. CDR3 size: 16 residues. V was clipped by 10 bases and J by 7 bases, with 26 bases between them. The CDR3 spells CATSSPGGARGQPQHF. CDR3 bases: TGTGCCACCTCCTCCCCGGGGGGGGCCCGCGGGCAGCCCCAGCATTTT.

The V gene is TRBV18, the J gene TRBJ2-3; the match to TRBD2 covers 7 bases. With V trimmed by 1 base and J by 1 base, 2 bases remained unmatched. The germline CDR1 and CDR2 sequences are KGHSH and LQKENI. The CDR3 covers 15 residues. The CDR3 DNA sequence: TGTGCCAGCTCACCACGGGGAGGGGGCACAGATACGCAGTATTTT. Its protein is CASSPRGGGTDTQYF.